This record concerns one T cell receptor (beta chain) sequence. Original analysis: Estimated nucleated cell counts came from reference gene primer amplification. Measured with immunoSEQ multiplex PCR; TCRdb has only the in-frame clones, and not every one. From that table come the V and J calls and clone size; the DNA was used to work out D and trimming. The data contain approximately 84,000 clones, 75% to 90% of them seen just once; the ten biggest clones take up about an eighth. CDR1 KGHSH and CDR2 LQKENI come from the germline V gene. The V gene end was trimmed by 4 bases and the J gene end by 3 bases; junction bases not matched to a gene: 4. The CDR3 extends over 15 amino acids. The data were taken from a study of blood T cell repertoires in COVID-19. Overall study: Samples of COVID-19 (acute and convalescent) were obtained from the United States, Italy and Spain. T cells, B-cell-depleted T cells, or PBMCs provided the cDNA or gDNA that served as material.

The V and J genes are TRBV18 and TRBJ1-4; 8 bases align to TRBD1. Sequencing was done on a sample of peripheral blood. The TCR comes from a human donor in a cohort sampled during active COVID-19. CDR3 nucleotides: TGTGCCAGCTCACTCGACAGGGGTGCTAATGAAAAACTGTTTTTT. Protein: CASSLDRGANEKLFF. Filled out from reference TRBV18 and TRBJ1-4, the complete variable domain reads NAGVMQNPRHLVRRRGQEARLRCSPMKGHSHVYWYRQLPEEGLKFMVYLQKENIIDESGMPKERFSAEFPKEGPSILRIQQVVRGDSAAYFCASSLDRGANEKLFFGSGTQLSVL.